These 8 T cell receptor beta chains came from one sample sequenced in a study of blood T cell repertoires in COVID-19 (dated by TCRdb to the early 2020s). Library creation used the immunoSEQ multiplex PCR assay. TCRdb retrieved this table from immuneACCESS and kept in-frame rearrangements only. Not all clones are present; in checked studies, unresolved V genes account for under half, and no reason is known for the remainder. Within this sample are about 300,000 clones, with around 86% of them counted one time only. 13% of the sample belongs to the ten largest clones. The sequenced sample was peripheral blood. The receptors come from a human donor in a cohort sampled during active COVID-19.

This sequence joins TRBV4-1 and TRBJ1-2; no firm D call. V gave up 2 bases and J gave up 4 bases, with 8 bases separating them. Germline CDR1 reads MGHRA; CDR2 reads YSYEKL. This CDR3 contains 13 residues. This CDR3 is CASSQSGVYGYTF. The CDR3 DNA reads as TGCGCCAGCAGCCAAAGCGGGGTCTATGGCTACACCTTC.

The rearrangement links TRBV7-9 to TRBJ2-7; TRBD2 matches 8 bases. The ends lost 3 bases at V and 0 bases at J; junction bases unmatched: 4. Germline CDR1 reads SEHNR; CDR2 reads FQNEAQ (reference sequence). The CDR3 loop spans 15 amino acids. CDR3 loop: CASSFLAGSSYEQYF. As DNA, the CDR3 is TGTGCCAGCAGCTTCTTAGCGGGGAGCTCCTACGAGCAGTACTTC. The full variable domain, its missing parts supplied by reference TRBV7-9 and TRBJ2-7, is DTGVSQNPRHKITKRGQNVTFRCDPISEHNRLYWYRQTLGQGPEFLTYFQNEAQLEKSRLLSDRFSAERPKGSFSTLEIQRTEQGDSAMYLCASSFLAGSSYEQYFGPGTRLTVT.

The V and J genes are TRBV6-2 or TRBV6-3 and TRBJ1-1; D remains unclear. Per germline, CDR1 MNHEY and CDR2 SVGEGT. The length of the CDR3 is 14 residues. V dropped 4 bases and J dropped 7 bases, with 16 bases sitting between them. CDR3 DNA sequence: TGTGCCAGCAGTTCCTCAACCCGACGGGATGAAGCTTTCTTT. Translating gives CASSSSTRRDEAFF.

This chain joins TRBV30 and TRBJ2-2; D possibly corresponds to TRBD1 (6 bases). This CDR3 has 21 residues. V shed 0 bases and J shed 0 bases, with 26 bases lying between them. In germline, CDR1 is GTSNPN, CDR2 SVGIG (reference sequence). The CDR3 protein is CAWSVSPVLGAREANTGELFF. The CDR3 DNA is TGTGCCTGGAGTGTAAGCCCCGTGTTGGGGGCACGAGAGGCGAACACCGGGGAGCTGTTTTTT.

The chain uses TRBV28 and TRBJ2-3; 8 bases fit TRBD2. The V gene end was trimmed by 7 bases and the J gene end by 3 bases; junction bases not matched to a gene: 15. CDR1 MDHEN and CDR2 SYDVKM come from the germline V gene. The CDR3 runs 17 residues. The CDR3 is CASITLAGATGTDTQYF. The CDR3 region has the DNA TGTGCCAGCATCACGCTAGCGGGCGCAACGGGGACAGATACGCAGTATTTT.

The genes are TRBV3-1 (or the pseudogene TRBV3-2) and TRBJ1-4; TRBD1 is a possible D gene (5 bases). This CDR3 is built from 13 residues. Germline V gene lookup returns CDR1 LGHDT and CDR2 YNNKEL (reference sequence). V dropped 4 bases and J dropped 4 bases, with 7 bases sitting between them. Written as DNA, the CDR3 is TGTGCCAGCAGCCGACAGTTTAATGAAAAACTGTTTTTT. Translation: CASSRQFNEKLFF.

Here the CDR3 reads CASSQEKASGPYEQYF. The CDR3 bases are TGCGCCAGCAGCCAAGAAAAGGCTAGCGGGCCCTACGAGCAGTACTTC. The genes are TRBV4-1 and TRBJ2-7, with 8 nucleotides matching TRBD2. Germline V gene sequence: CDR1 MGHRA, CDR2 YSYEKL. The CDR3 covers 16 residues. The V segment lost 0 bases and the J segment 2 bases; nucleotides outside the gene matches: 6.

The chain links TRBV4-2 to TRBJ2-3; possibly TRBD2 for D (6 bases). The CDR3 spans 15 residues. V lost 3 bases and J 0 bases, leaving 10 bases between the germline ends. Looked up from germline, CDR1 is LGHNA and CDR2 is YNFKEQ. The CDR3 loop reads CASSHRDSSTDTQYF. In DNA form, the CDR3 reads TGTGCCAGCAGCCACCGGGACTCAAGCACAGATACGCAGTATTTT.